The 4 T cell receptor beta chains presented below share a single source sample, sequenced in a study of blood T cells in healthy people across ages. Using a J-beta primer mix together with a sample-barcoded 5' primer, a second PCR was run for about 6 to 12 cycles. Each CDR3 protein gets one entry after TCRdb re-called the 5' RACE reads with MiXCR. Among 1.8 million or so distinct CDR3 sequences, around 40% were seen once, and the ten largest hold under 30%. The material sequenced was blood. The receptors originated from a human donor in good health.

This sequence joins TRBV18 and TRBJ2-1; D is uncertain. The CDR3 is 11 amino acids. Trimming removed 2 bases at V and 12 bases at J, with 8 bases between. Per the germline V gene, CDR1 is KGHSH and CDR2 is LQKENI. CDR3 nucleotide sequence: TGTGCCAGCTCACCAGACATTGGGCAGTTCTTC. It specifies CASSPDIGQFF. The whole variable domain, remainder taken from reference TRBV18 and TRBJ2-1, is NAGVMQNPRHLVRRRGQEARLRCSPMKGHSHVYWYRQLPEEGLKFMVYLQKENIIDESGMPKERFSAEFPKEGPSILRIQQVVRGDSAAYFCASSPDIGQFFGPGTRLTVL.

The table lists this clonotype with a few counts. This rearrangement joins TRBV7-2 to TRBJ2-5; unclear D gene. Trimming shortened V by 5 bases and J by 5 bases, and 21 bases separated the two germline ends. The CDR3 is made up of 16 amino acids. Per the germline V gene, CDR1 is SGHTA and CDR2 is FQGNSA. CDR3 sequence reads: CASSLSGHTAHETQYF. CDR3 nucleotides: TGTGCCAGCAGCCTCTCTGGGCATACCGCCCACGAGACCCAGTACTTC.

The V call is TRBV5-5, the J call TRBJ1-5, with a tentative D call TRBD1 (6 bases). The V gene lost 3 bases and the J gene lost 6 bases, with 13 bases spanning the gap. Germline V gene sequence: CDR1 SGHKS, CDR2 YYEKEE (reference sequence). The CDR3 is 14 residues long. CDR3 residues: CASSWDTGGQPQHF. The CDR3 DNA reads TGTGCCAGCAGCTGGGACACGGGAGGTCAGCCCCAGCATTTT.

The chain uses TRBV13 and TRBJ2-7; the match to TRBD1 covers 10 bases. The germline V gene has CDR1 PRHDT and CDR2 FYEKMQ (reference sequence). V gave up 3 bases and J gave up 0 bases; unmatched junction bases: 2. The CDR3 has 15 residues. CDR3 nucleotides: TGTGCCAGCAGCTTCTGGACAGGGGGCTCCTACGAGCAGTACTTC. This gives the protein CASSFWTGGSYEQYF.